This T cell receptor beta chain was captured in a study of blood T cell repertoires in COVID-19. Turning to the study itself: The United States, Italy and Spain were the sources of the acute and convalescent COVID-19 samples. In each case, the material was cDNA or gDNA derived from T cells, B-cell-depleted T cells, or PBMCs.

Germline CDR1 is GTSNPN and CDR2 is SVGIG (reference sequence). V shed 8 bases, J shed 12 bases, and the junction held 9 bases outside the gene matches. There are 13 residues in the CDR3. Original analysis: Nucleated cell number was recorded as an estimate derived from reference gene primer amplification. Sequenced by immunoSEQ multiplex PCR; TCRdb stores in-frame clones only, minus some. V and J calls plus clone size are reproduced from that table; the DNA served to infer D and trimming. The sample lists under 35,000 clones, over 80% seen once, with around 14% in the top ten. V usage is TRBV30 and J usage is TRBJ2-1; 14 bases match TRBD2. The sample was peripheral blood. The clonotype originates from a man aged 55 to 70 with active COVID-19. The chain's CDR3 is CALRTSGRNWQFF. The CDR3 nucleotides read TGTGCCCTAAGGACTAGCGGGAGGAATTGGCAGTTCTTC.